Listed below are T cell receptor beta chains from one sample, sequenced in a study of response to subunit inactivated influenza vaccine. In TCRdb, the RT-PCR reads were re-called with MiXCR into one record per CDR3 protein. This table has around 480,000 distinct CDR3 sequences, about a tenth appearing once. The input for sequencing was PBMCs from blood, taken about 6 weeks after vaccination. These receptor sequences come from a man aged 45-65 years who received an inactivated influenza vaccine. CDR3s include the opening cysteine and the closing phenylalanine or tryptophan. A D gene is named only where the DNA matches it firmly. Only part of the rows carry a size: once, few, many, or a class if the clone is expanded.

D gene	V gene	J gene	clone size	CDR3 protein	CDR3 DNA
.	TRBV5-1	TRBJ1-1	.	CASSFGTTTEAFF	TGCGCCAGCAGCTTTGGGACGACCACTGAAGCTTTCTTT
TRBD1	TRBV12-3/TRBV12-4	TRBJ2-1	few	CASTPSGTEYNEQFF	TGTGCCAGCACCCCATCCGGGACAGAATACAATGAGCAGTTCTTC
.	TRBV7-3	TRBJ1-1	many	CASSARGNTEAFF	TGTGCCAGCAGCGCAAGGGGGAACACTGAAGCTTTCTTT
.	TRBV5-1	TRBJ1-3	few	CASSLAESSGNTIYF	TGCGCCAGCAGCTTGGCTGAGAGCTCTGGAAACACCATATATTTT
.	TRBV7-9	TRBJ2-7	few	CASSPRDPGSSEQYF	TGTGCCAGCAGCCCTCGCGACCCAGGGTCTAGTGAGCAGTACTTC
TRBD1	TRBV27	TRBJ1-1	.	CASSLTGEDTEAFF	TGTGCCAGCAGTTTGACAGGGGAAGACACTGAAGCTTTCTTT
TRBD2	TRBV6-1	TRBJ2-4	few	CASSPRTSSLAKNIQYF	TGTGCCAGCAGCCCCCGGACTAGCAGCCTAGCCAAAAACATTCAGTACTTC
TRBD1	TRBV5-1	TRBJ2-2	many	CASSSGQYTGELFF	TGCGCCAGCAGCTCGGGACAGTACACCGGGGAGCTGTTTTTT
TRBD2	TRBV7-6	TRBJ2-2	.	CASSLSGGFTGELFF	TGTGCCAGCAGCCTTAGCGGGGGATTTACCGGGGAGCTGTTTTTT
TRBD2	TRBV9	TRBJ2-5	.	CASSVGGTSRETQYF	TGTGCCAGCAGCGTAGGTGGGACTAGTCGGGAGACCCAGTACTTC
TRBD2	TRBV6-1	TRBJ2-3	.	CASSESPLAAGDTQYF	TGTGCCAGCAGTGAATCCCCCCTAGCGGCTGGGGATACGCAGTATTTT
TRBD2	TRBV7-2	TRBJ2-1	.	CASSLLARLAGVEQFF	TGTGCCAGCAGCTTATTAGCGAGACTAGCGGGAGTTGAGCAGTTCTTC
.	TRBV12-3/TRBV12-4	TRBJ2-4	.	CASQTMPRVGNIQYF	TGTGCCAGCCAGACGATGCCCAGGGTCGGAAACATTCAGTACTTC
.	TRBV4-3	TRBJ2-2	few	CASSQERGGGTGELFF	TGCGCCAGCAGCCAAGAAAGGGGGGGCGGCACCGGGGAGCTGTTTTTT
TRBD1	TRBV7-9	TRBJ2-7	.	CASSGDRAIPYEQYF	TGTGCCAGCAGCGGGGACAGGGCGATACCCTACGAGCAGTACTTC
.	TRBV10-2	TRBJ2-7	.	CASGAGGMSSYEQYF	TGCGCCAGTGGGGCAGGCGGGATGAGCTCCTACGAGCAGTACTTC
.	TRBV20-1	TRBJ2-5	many	CSAISGETQYF	TGCAGTGCTATAAGTGGGGAGACCCAGTACTTC
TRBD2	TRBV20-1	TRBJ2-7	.	CSARRVAGSYEQYF	TGCAGTGCTAGACGGGTAGCGGGAAGTTACGAGCAGTACTTC
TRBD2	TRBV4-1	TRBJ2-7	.	CASSQGRTSGYEQYF	TGCGCCAGCAGCCAAGGAAGGACTAGCGGCTACGAGCAGTACTTC
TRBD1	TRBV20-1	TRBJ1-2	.	CSANEGAFYGYTF	TGCAGTGCTAATGAGGGGGCTTTCTATGGCTACACCTTC
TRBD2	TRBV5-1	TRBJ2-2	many	CASSGTSGNTGELFF	TGCGCCAGCAGCGGGACTAGCGGGAACACCGGGGAGCTGTTTTTT
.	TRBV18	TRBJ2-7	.	CASSTELAYEQYF	TGTGCCAGCTCAACCGAGCTCGCCTACGAGCAGTACTTC
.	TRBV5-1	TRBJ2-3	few	CASSLGPDNTDTQYF	TGCGCCAGCAGCTTGGGCCCAGATAACACAGATACGCAGTATTTT
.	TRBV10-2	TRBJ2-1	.	CASRLGGAEQFF	TGCGCCAGCAGGTTAGGTGGGGCTGAGCAGTTCTTC
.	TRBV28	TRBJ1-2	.	CASNRGGINGYTF	TGTGCCAGCAACCGGGGGGGGATCAATGGCTACACCTTC
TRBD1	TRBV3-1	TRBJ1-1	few	CASSQTGVATEAFF	TGTGCCAGCAGCCAGACAGGGGTTGCCACTGAAGCTTTCTTT
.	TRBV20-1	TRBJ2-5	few	CSAPETQYF	TGCAGTGCTCCGGAGACCCAGTACTTC
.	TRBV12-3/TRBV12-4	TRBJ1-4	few	CASSFRTDSEKLFF	TGTGCCAGCAGTTTCAGGACAGACAGTGAAAAACTGTTTTTT
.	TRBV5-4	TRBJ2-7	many	CASSLAASQEQYF	TGTGCCAGCAGCTTGGCGGCCTCCCAAGAGCAGTACTTC
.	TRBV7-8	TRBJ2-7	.	CASSPAKPYEQYF	TGTGCCAGCAGCCCCGCGAAACCCTACGAGCAGTACTTC
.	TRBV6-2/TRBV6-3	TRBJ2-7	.	CASSYGRGYEQYF	TGTGCCAGCAGTTACGGCAGGGGCTACGAGCAGTACTTC
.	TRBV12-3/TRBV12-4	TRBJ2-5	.	CASSSGLEVGTPYF	TGTGCCAGCAGCTCCGGACTGGAAGTAGGGACCCCGTACTTC